This T cell receptor beta chain was profiled in a study of low-dose radiotherapy and immunotherapy resistance in tumors. Study overall: Over 26 weeks, cohort 2 got 1 Gy every two weeks, reaching 13 Gy. One day prior to radiation and immunotherapy, intravenous cyclophosphamide at 200 mg/m2 was given, repeated every two weeks.

Primers used for first-strand cDNA, a TRAV- and TRBV-specific set, covered both alpha and beta chains. For amplifying TCRs, the PCR ran for approximately 18 cycles with Phusion, which was used together with a constant-region primer and the adapter on the V primers. The mRNA that was isolated underwent amplification by in vitro transcription. TCRdb reprocessed the reads with MiXCR, giving one entry per CDR3 protein. The table records some 13,000 distinct CDR3 sequences, 65% to 75% of them present only once. The CDR3 extends over 13 amino acids. Germline V gene data show CDR1 as SGHAT and CDR2 as FQNNGV. Trimming pared 4 bases from V and 10 bases from J, leaving 14 bases between.

The chain has TRBV11-2 and TRBJ2-1; perhaps TRBD2 as D (7 bases). The clonotype was recovered from a human donor with advanced metastatic prostate, ovarian, gallbladder or colorectal cancer (not recorded which). This table probably holds off-target reads from a library built for another chain. CDR3 in amino acids: CASSSAGAWEQFF. The CDR3 region has the DNA TGTGCCAGCAGCTCCGCGGGGGCATGGGAGCAGTTCTTC. The full variable domain, its missing parts supplied by reference TRBV11-2 and TRBJ2-1, is EAGVAQSPRYKIIEKRQSVAFWCNPISGHATLYWYQQILGQGPKLLIQFQNNGVVDDSQLPKDRFSAERLKGVDSTLKIQPAKLEDSAVYLCASSSAGAWEQFFGPGTRLTVL.